This T cell receptor (beta chain) derives from a study of CD8 T cells in Susac syndrome. Trimming stripped 5 bases from V and 4 bases from J, with 15 bases between. The CDR3 is 15 amino acids. CDR1 and CDR2 from the germline V gene are KGHSH and LQKENI. An amount of RNA that ranged from about 0.45 to 1 ug was reverse transcribed with random hexamers. Amplification of the TCR beta CDR3 was carried out by immunoSEQ multiplex PCR, which spanned a total of 54 Vbeta and 13 Jbeta segments. TCRdb recomputed calls from the immunoSEQ multiplex PCR reads with MiXCR, one row per CDR3 protein. Among approximately 210,000 distinct CDR3 sequences listed, about 95% were seen once. CD8+ and CD4+ T cells circulating in blood were sequenced for TCR beta. The multiple sclerosis control group comprised treatment-naive patients with stable or active relapsing-remitting disease.

The sample comprised CD4+ T cells from PBMCs. The chain is built from TRBV18 and TRBJ1-5, with TRBD1 as a possible D gene (6 bases). This receptor was taken from a human donor with multiple sclerosis. The DNA for the CDR3 is TGTGCCAGCTCATCTAGCCGGGACAATAATCAGCCCCAGCATTTT. Its translation: CASSSSRDNNQPQHF.